Shown below are 31 T cell receptor beta chains from a single sample sequenced in a study of brain T cells in children with intractable seizures. The assay was immunoSEQ multiplex PCR, and TCRdb's table has in-frame clones only and misses some. The sample consists of approximately 110,000 clones, roughly 94% of them appearing once. Sequences were derived from peripheral blood, sampled at surgery. Receptors were obtained from a boy under two years old with hemimegalencephaly and intractable seizures.

The chain uses TRBV10-2 and TRBJ1-4, with D unresolved. CDR3 length: 16 residues. The germline V gene encodes CDR1 WSHSY and CDR2 SAAADI. Between the trimmed V and J ends, which lost 2 bases and 1 base, there was a span of 11 bases. CDR3 region: CASSEGPPQTNEKLFF. DNA for the CDR3: TGCGCCAGCAGTGAGGGGCCGCCCCAAACTAATGAAAAACTGTTTTTT.

V is TRBV10-3 and J is TRBJ2-3; the match to TRBD2 covers 10 bases. The J segment lost 3 bases and the V segment lost 0 bases, leaving 9 bases of the junction unmatched. The length of the CDR3 is 18 residues. Germline loops: CDR1 ENHRY, CDR2 SYGVKD. CDR3 in DNA: TGTGCCATCAGTGAGTCCCTAGCGGGAGACCGGCAGACAGATACGCAGTATTTT. Protein: CAISESLAGDRQTDTQYF.

This clone occurred a few times. This rearrangement joins TRBV19 to TRBJ1-5; D may be TRBD1 (5 bases). The CDR3 runs 16 residues. The V end lost 2 bases, the J end lost 2 bases, and 13 bases lay between the germline ends. In germline, CDR1 is LNHDA, CDR2 SQIVND (reference sequence). CDR3 nucleotides: TGTGCCAGTAGTATAAGTGGGGCGATTCGCAATCAGCCCCAGCATTTT. It specifies CASSISGAIRNQPQHF.

The rearrangement uses TRBV7-9 and TRBJ2-5; 7 nucleotides align to TRBD1. V lost 5 bases, J lost 0 bases, and 3 bases stayed unmatched. Germline assignment: CDR1 SEHNR and CDR2 FQNEAQ (reference sequence). The CDR3 length is 14 residues. As DNA, the CDR3 is TGTGCCAGCAGCCCGGGACAGTACCAAGAGACCCAGTACTTC. Protein product: CASSPGQYQETQYF. The full variable domain, completed using reference TRBV7-9 and TRBJ2-5, is DTGVSQNPRHKITKRGQNVTFRCDPISEHNRLYWYRQTLGQGPEFLTYFQNEAQLEKSRLLSDRFSAERPKGSFSTLEIQRTEQGDSAMYLCASSPGQYQETQYFGPGTRLLVL.

The J gene is TRBJ1-5, the V gene TRBV30; D uncertain. Germline V CDR1 and CDR2: GTSNPN, SVGIG (reference sequence). The germline V and J ends were trimmed by 7 bases and 4 bases, with 17 bases remaining between them. The CDR3 is 14 amino acids. As DNA, the CDR3 is TGTGCCTACACCCACGGGAGTGGGAATCAGCCCCAGCATTTT. Amino acid sequence: CAYTHGSGNQPQHF.

J is TRBJ1-2 and V is TRBV28, with 12 positions matching TRBD1. Per the germline V gene, CDR1 is MDHEN and CDR2 is SYDVKM. Trimming removed 5 bases from V and 5 bases from J; junction bases left unmatched: 6. CDR3 length: 15 amino acids. This chain's CDR3 is CASSLGQGAFYGYTF. Written as DNA, the CDR3 is TGTGCCAGCAGTCTGGGACAGGGGGCGTTTTATGGCTACACCTTC.

This chain joins TRBV6-5 and TRBJ2-7, with D perhaps matching TRBD2 (6 bases). V was shortened by 4 bases and J by 3 bases, with 13 bases between the two germline ends. The CDR3 runs 14 residues. Per germline, CDR1 MNHEY and CDR2 SVGAGI. DNA of the CDR3: TGTGCCAGCAGTTCGGGACTCACGTACTACGAGCAGTACTTC. Translated: CASSSGLTYYEQYF.

The count of this clone is one. The rearrangement links TRBV5-4 to TRBJ2-7, with 9 bases matching TRBD2. With 0 bases clipped from V and 0 bases from J, the junction kept 7 bases outside the gene matches. There are 17 residues in the CDR3. CDR1 is SGHNT and CDR2 is YYREEE in the germline V gene (reference sequence). CDR3 DNA: TGTGCCAGCAGCTTGGCCCGGACTAGCGAGCCCTCCTACGAGCAGTACTTC. Translated: CASSLARTSEPSYEQYF. The whole variable domain, remainder taken from reference TRBV5-4 and TRBJ2-7, is ETGVTQSPTHLIKTRGQQVTLRCSSQSGHNTVSWYQQALGQGPQFIFQYYREEENGRGNFPPRFSGLQFPNYSSELNVNALELDDSALYLCASSLARTSEPSYEQYFGPGTRLTVT.

The rearrangement links TRBV28 to TRBJ2-3; the D is unclear. CDR1 and CDR2 from the germline V gene are MDHEN and SYDVKM. The V gene lost 1 base and the J gene lost 4 bases, with 3 bases spanning the gap. The CDR3 consists of 12 residues. CDR3 nucleotides: TGTGCCAGCAGTTTATCGGCAGATACGCAGTATTTT. It yields the protein CASSLSADTQYF.

The J gene is TRBJ2-5, the V gene TRBV7-8, with D uncertain. The CDR3 is 14 residues long. CDR1 is SGHVS and CDR2 is FQNEAQ in the germline V gene. V was trimmed by 1 base and J by 2 bases, leaving 8 bases between them. The CDR3 DNA follows: TGTGCCAGCAGCTTAGGCAGGCCGCAAGAGACCCAGTACTTC. As protein: CASSLGRPQETQYF.

The J gene is TRBJ2-7, the V gene TRBV7-2; 8 bases agree with TRBD1. V was clipped by 3 bases and J by 7 bases; unmatched bases: 14. The germline gives CDR1 SGHTA, CDR2 FQGNSA. The CDR3 sequence is 16 residues long. The CDR3 region has the DNA TGTGCCAGCAGCTTCCCGACAGGGGCCCTACTCGGGGAGCAGTACTTC. This encodes CASSFPTGALLGEQYF.

This clone has a handful of counts. The rearrangement joins TRBV27 to TRBJ1-1; D remains unclear. Germline CDR1 reads MNHEY; CDR2 reads SMNVEV (reference sequence). This CDR3 has 15 residues. Trimming left V 8 bases short and J 0 bases short, with 16 bases between. CDR3 sequence (DNA): TGTGCCAGCTTAAAGTCGGCAATAGTGAACACTGAAGCTTTCTTT. Translating gives CASLKSAIVNTEAFF.

V is TRBV7-3 and J is TRBJ1-1; 8 bases match TRBD1. Germline V gives CDR1 SGHTA, CDR2 FQGTGA. The ends lost 0 bases at V and 3 bases at J; junction bases unmatched: 3. There are 15 residues in the CDR3. Here the CDR3 reads CASSLTGQGYTEAFF. The CDR3 DNA sequence: TGTGCCAGCAGCTTAACCGGACAGGGTTACACTGAAGCTTTCTTT.

The gene calls are TRBV6-1 and TRBJ2-1; 8 bases line up with TRBD2. CDR1 is MNHNS and CDR2 is SASEGT in the germline V gene. The CDR3 sequence is 15 residues long. V was clipped by 2 bases and J by 6 bases; unmatched bases: 6. The CDR3 DNA follows: TGTGCCAGCAGTGAACCGGGGGGGCATGTCAATGAGCAGTTCTTC. This gives the protein CASSEPGGHVNEQFF.

CDR3 DNA sequence: TGTGCCACCAGCAGAGAGCGCAGGGTGCCGGATGAGCAGTTCTTC. This encodes CATSRERRVPDEQFF. The chain joins TRBV15 to TRBJ2-1; D perhaps matches TRBD1 (5 bases). This CDR3 has 15 residues. Trimming cost V 0 bases and J 8 bases, with 14 bases left between them. Germline V CDR1 and CDR2: LNHNV, YYDKDF (reference sequence).

Only one count was recorded for this clone. This CDR3 reads CASSFQGAYSNQPQHF. The CDR3 DNA reads TGTGCCAGCAGCTTTCAGGGGGCATATAGCAATCAGCCCCAGCATTTT. This sequence joins TRBV5-6 and TRBJ1-5, with 8 bases fitting TRBD1. The CDR3 is made up of 16 amino acids. The trim removed 2 bases at V and 0 bases at J, leaving 4 bases unmatched. Germline-derived CDR1 and CDR2 are SGHDT and YYEEEE.

This chain connects TRBV5-1 to TRBJ2-1; weak D call: TRBD2 (6 bases). The CDR3 is made up of 14 amino acids. Between the trimmed V and J ends, which lost 1 base and 7 bases, there was a span of 12 bases. The germline gives CDR1 SGHRS, CDR2 YFSETQ. The DNA for the CDR3 is TGCGCCAGCAGCTTGTACGGGAGTGGTAATGAGCAGTTCTTC. Amino acid sequence: CASSLYGSGNEQFF.

The chain has TRBV27 and TRBJ2-6; the D gene is possibly TRBD1 (5 bases). The V end was cut by 5 bases, the J end by 2 bases, with 7 bases between. CDR1 is MNHEY, CDR2 SMNVEV, per germline (reference sequence). The CDR3 is made up of 14 amino acids. CDR3 sequence reads: CASSQGPGANVLTF. The CDR3 nucleotides read TGTGCCAGCAGTCAGGGCCCTGGGGCCAACGTCCTGACTTTC.

The rearrangement joins TRBV5-1 to TRBJ2-5; a weak D match, TRBD1 (5 bases). The CDR3 covers 12 residues. The V end was cut by 0 bases, the J end by 6 bases, with 6 bases between. Germline CDR1 reads SGHRS; CDR2 reads YFSETQ. CDR3 amino acids: CASSLAGKTQYF. CDR3 DNA: TGCGCCAGCAGCTTGGCAGGGAAGACCCAGTACTTC.

This sequence joins TRBV7-9 and TRBJ2-1; 9 bases match TRBD2. Unmatched junction bases numbered 7, after V lost 2 bases and J lost 2 bases. In germline, CDR1 is SEHNR, CDR2 FQNEAQ (reference sequence). This CDR3 is 17 amino acids long. CDR3 residues: CASSLRAGGPAYNEQFF. The CDR3, as DNA: TGTGCCAGCAGCTTAAGGGCGGGAGGGCCAGCCTACAATGAGCAGTTCTTC.

The V gene is TRBV19, the J gene TRBJ2-7; 7 nucleotides align to TRBD1. V lost 3 bases to trimming and J lost 6 bases; unmatched junction nucleotides: 11. The germline CDR1 and CDR2 sequences are LNHDA and SQIVND (reference sequence). CDR3 length equals 15 residues. The CDR3 bases are TGTGCCAGTAGTATCTTCGGACAGGTTGTGGGCGAGCAGTACTTC. Translated: CASSIFGQVVGEQYF. Filled out from reference TRBV19 and TRBJ2-7, the complete variable domain reads DGGITQSPKYLFRKEGQNVTLSCEQNLNHDAMYWYRQDPGQGLRLIYYSQIVNDFQKGDIAEGYSVSREKKESFPLTVTSAQKNPTAFYLCASSIFGQVVGEQYFGPGTRLTVT.

V usage is TRBV6-4 and J usage is TRBJ1-1; D possibly corresponds to TRBD1 (6 bases). The CDR3 covers 13 residues. Per germline, CDR1 MRHNA and CDR2 SNTAGT. V dropped 5 bases and J dropped 8 bases, with 15 bases sitting between them. CDR3 residues: CASSPRRGAEAFF. CDR3 sequence (DNA): TGTGCCAGCAGTCCAAGAAGGGGGGCCGAAGCTTTCTTT.

This clone was seen just once. The chain has TRBV18 and TRBJ1-4; D gene unclear. CDR1 and CDR2 (germline): KGHSH, LQKENI. CDR3 length: 15 residues. V was cut by 4 bases and J by 7 bases, with 16 bases left in between. The CDR3 spells CASSRDRGSGEKLFF. As DNA, the CDR3 is TGTGCCAGCTCACGGGATCGGGGATCGGGTGAAAAACTGTTTTTT.

This chain connects TRBV6-5 to TRBJ2-7; D may be TRBD1 (6 bases). Germline V gene sequence: CDR1 MNHEY, CDR2 SVGAGI. The V end was cut by 0 bases, the J end by 2 bases, with 11 bases between. The CDR3 consists of 15 residues. The CDR3 DNA follows: TGTGCCAGCAGTTACTCCTGGACAGCCCCCTACGAGCAGTACTTC. Its translation: CASSYSWTAPYEQYF.

The chain joins TRBV7-2 to TRBJ2-7, with 9 bases identical to TRBD1. Unmatched junction bases numbered 12, after V lost 6 bases and J lost 3 bases. From germline, CDR1 is SGHTA and CDR2 FQGNSA. The CDR3 consists of 16 residues. The CDR3 loop reads CASRQSGTGTFYEQYF. The CDR3 region has the DNA TGTGCCAGCAGGCAGTCCGGGACAGGGACTTTCTACGAGCAGTACTTC.

This rearrangement joins TRBV2 to TRBJ2-7; D ambiguous. V shed 6 bases and J shed 2 bases, with 8 bases lying between them. The CDR3 contains 12 residues. The germline CDR1 and CDR2 sequences are SNHLY and FYNNEI. In DNA form, the CDR3 reads TGTGCCAGCAGGGGTGAGACCTACGAGCAGTACTTC. Its protein is CASRGETYEQYF.

V usage is TRBV7-3 and J usage is TRBJ2-4; D possibly corresponds to TRBD1 (5 bases). The V end lost 2 bases, the J end lost 8 bases, and 16 bases lay between the germline ends. Per the germline V gene, CDR1 is SGHTA and CDR2 is FQGTGA. The CDR3 totals 15 residues. The CDR3 sequence is CASSLAPQGLDIQYF. The CDR3 DNA follows: TGTGCCAGCAGCTTAGCTCCGCAGGGTCTTGACATTCAGTACTTC.

The chain links TRBV3-1 (or the pseudogene TRBV3-2) to TRBJ2-7, with D perhaps TRBD1 (5 bases). CDR3 length: 13 residues. CDR1 and CDR2 (germline): LGHDT, YNNKEL (reference sequence). V was trimmed by 6 bases and J by 3 bases, leaving 12 bases between them. The CDR3 protein is CASRNTGSYEQYF. The CDR3 region has the DNA TGTGCCAGCAGAAATACAGGTAGCTACGAGCAGTACTTC.

The V call is TRBV7-9, the J call TRBJ2-5, with 9 bases lining up with TRBD1. CDR3 length: 15 residues. Germline CDR1 is SEHNR and CDR2 is FQNEAQ (reference sequence). V lost 2 bases and J lost 5; bases outside the gene matches: 6. Written as DNA, the CDR3 is TGTGCCAGCAGCTTATCTCAGACAGGGGGGGAGACCCAGTACTTC. It encodes CASSLSQTGGETQYF.

This sequence joins TRBV9 and TRBJ2-5, with D maybe TRBD1 (5 bases). CDR3 length: 15 residues. The germline CDR1 and CDR2 sequences are SGDLS and YYNGEE. V lost 0 bases to trimming and J lost 6 bases, with 15 bases between them. DNA for the CDR3: TGTGCCAGCAGCGTAGGGGGCCGCGTCGGGCAGACCCAGTACTTC. Residues: CASSVGGRVGQTQYF.

This clone was seen just once. The V gene is TRBV6-5, the J gene TRBJ2-7; 8 nucleotides align to TRBD1. The trim removed 5 bases at V and 5 bases at J, leaving 5 bases unmatched. Germline CDR1 reads MNHEY; CDR2 reads SVGAGI. The CDR3 is 13 residues long. The CDR3 nucleotides read TGTGCCAGCAGTCACGGACAGGGACACGAGCAGTACTTC. It codes for CASSHGQGHEQYF.